The 25 T cell receptor beta chains listed next were all sequenced from one sample in a study of blood T cell repertoires in COVID-19. The repertoire was sequenced with immunoSEQ multiplex PCR; TCRdb's copy has only in-frame clones and lacks some. The profile shows around 300,000 clones, 75% to 90% of them singletons. The sequenced sample was PBMCs or T cells enriched from blood (not recorded which). All receptors come from a man aged 25-40 years who had recovered from COVID-19.

This chain joins TRBV5-1 and TRBJ2-3, with D unclear. The CDR3 sequence is 13 residues long. CDR1 and CDR2 (germline): SGHRS, YFSETQ. V lost 4 bases and J 5 bases, leaving 11 bases between the germline ends. CDR3 sequence: CASSPRSGDTQYF. Here the CDR3 DNA reads TGCGCCAGCAGCCCCAGATCGGGAGATACGCAGTATTTT.

The chain links TRBV28 to TRBJ1-4; D gene ambiguous. In germline, CDR1 is MDHEN, CDR2 SYDVKM. V was cut by 1 base and J by 3 bases, with 9 bases left in between. This CDR3 is built from 15 residues. CDR3 DNA sequence: TGTGCCAGCAGTTTATACCGGGAGGCTAATGAAAAACTGTTTTTT. This sequence encodes CASSLYREANEKLFF. Full variable domain (missing parts from reference TRBV28 and TRBJ1-4): DVKVTQSSRYLVKRTGEKVFLECVQDMDHENMFWYRQDPGLGLRLIYFSYDVKMKEKGDIPEGYSVSREKKERFSLILESASTNQTSMYLCASSLYREANEKLFFGSGTQLSVL.

V is TRBV4-2 and J is TRBJ1-1; the D is unclear. CDR1 is LGHNA, CDR2 YNFKEQ, per germline. The CDR3 runs 15 residues. The V gene lost 8 bases and the J gene lost 5 bases, with 21 bases spanning the gap. CDR3 DNA sequence: TGTGCCAGCTCCCTTTTTAATGAGGTCGGGACTGAAGCTTTCTTT. This gives the protein CASSLFNEVGTEAFF.

The V call is TRBV19, the J call TRBJ2-1; TRBD2 matches at 12 bases. The CDR3 is 17 residues long. Germline CDR1 and CDR2: LNHDA and SQIVND (reference sequence). The junction had 5 bases not matched to a gene; V was cut back by 2 bases and J by 3 bases. For the CDR3, the DNA is TGTGCCAGTAGTATATTAGGACTAGCGGGGATCTACAATGAGCAGTTCTTC. It codes for CASSILGLAGIYNEQFF.

The V and J genes are TRBV10-3 and TRBJ2-5, with 7 bases matching TRBD2. The V and J ends lost 4 bases and 5 bases, in that order; junction bases with no gene match: 10. The CDR3 sequence is 15 residues long. From germline, CDR1 is ENHRY and CDR2 SYGVKD. CDR3 region: CAISAERGRSETQYF. CDR3 in DNA: TGTGCCATCAGTGCCGAGCGGGGCCGGAGTGAGACCCAGTACTTC.

V is TRBV2 and J is TRBJ1-4; weak D call: TRBD1 (6 bases). Trimming pared 6 bases from V and 5 bases from J, leaving 7 bases between. The CDR3 covers 12 residues. The V gene's germline CDR1 is SNHLY and CDR2 FYNNEI. DNA of the CDR3: TGTGCCAGCAGACAGGGAAATGAAAAACTGTTTTTT. It specifies CASRQGNEKLFF.

The rearrangement uses TRBV21-1 and TRBJ1-3. TRBV21-1 is given as a pseudogene. The CDR3 runs to 14 residues. The CDR3 region has the DNA TGTGCCGGTTGTCTTACGGGGCCGGGGGACACCATATATTTT. This codes for CAGCLTGPGDTIYF.

The chain uses TRBV4-1 and TRBJ1-5; 10 bases fit TRBD1. Germline loops: CDR1 MGHRA, CDR2 YSYEKL. V gave up 2 bases and J gave up 8 bases; unmatched junction bases: 9. The CDR3 length is 16 residues. The CDR3 DNA is TGCGCCAGCAGCCAAAGCAGCGGGACAGGGGCTGAGCCCCAGCATTTT. This sequence encodes CASSQSSGTGAEPQHF.

The rearrangement joins TRBV29-1 to TRBJ1-1; 8 positions agree with TRBD1. This CDR3 is 15 amino acids long. The ends lost 0 bases at V and 6 bases at J; junction bases unmatched: 9. The germline gives CDR1 SQVTM, CDR2 ANQGSEA. The CDR3 DNA follows: TGCAGCGTTGAAGATCTGCAGGGGGCTATCGCTGAAGCTTTCTTT. This codes for CSVEDLQGAIAEAFF.

The rearrangement joins TRBV28 to TRBJ1-5; 9 bases are shared with TRBD1. CDR3 length: 14 amino acids. V shed 5 bases and J 5 bases; nucleotides not matched to a gene: 4. Germline CDR1 is MDHEN and CDR2 is SYDVKM. As DNA, the CDR3 is TGTGCCAGCAGTGCGGGACAGGGTCATCAGCCCCAGCATTTT. Amino acid sequence: CASSAGQGHQPQHF.

The CDR3 nucleotides are TGCGCCAGCCGTTCCGGGACAGGGGTTGGGCAGCCCCAGCATTTT. The encoded protein is CASRSGTGVGQPQHF. This rearrangement joins TRBV5-1 to TRBJ1-5, with 10 bases fitting TRBD1. The V gene's germline CDR1 is SGHRS and CDR2 YFSETQ. This CDR3 spans 15 amino acids. V was clipped by 7 bases and J by 7 bases; unmatched bases: 11.

The J gene is TRBJ2-2, the V gene TRBV30; 12 positions agree with TRBD2. Germline V CDR1 and CDR2: GTSNPN, SVGIG (reference sequence). This CDR3 comprises 17 residues. With V trimmed by 0 bases and J by 3 bases, 5 bases remained unmatched. The CDR3 sequence: CAWSVLGLAGYTGELFF. CDR3 DNA: TGTGCCTGGAGTGTACTTGGACTAGCGGGGTACACCGGGGAGCTGTTTTTT.

The V gene is TRBV28, the J gene TRBJ2-3; 10 bases match TRBD1. The CDR3 covers 16 residues. Germline V gives CDR1 MDHEN, CDR2 SYDVKM. V shed 10 bases, J shed 4 bases, and the junction held 14 bases outside the gene matches. The CDR3 region is CATSSPGTGVPDTQYF. The CDR3 bases are TGTGCCACCTCTTCGCCCGGGACAGGGGTCCCAGATACGCAGTATTTT.

This chain links TRBV6-5 with TRBJ2-5; D is ambiguous. Germline V gene lookup returns CDR1 MNHEY and CDR2 SVGAGI. V lost 6 bases and J lost 4, with 12 bases in between. CDR3 length: 13 amino acids. The CDR3, as DNA: TGTGCCAGCAGGACCGGAGATGGAGAGACCCAGTACTTC. It encodes CASRTGDGETQYF.

This clone was detected once. The chain recombines TRBV11-1 with TRBJ1-5; 9 bases line up with TRBD1. V lost 5 bases and J lost 7; bases outside the gene matches: 9. In germline, CDR1 is SGHAT, CDR2 FQDESV (reference sequence). CDR3 length: 15 amino acids. The CDR3: CASSDGQGSGQPQHF. The CDR3 coding sequence is TGTGCCAGCAGCGATGGACAGGGGAGCGGGCAGCCCCAGCATTTT.

This clone has more than one count but fewer than ten. One end of the junction varies from germline; a read error may be responsible. V gene TRBV6-1 combines with J gene TRBJ1-5; D gene ambiguous. The germline V gene has CDR1 MNHNS and CDR2 SASEGT. The CDR3 totals 13 residues. Here the CDR3 DNA reads TGTGCCAGCAGGGAAGTGTACAATCAGCCCCAGCATTTT. Protein product: CASREVYNQPQHF.

In the case of this clone: At one end the junction does not follow the germline gene, possibly because of a read error. The gene calls are TRBV2 and TRBJ2-1; D call uncertain. The length of the CDR3 is 9 residues. Germline CDR1 is SNHLY and CDR2 is FYNNEI. The CDR3 coding sequence is TGTGCCAGCAGTGAATTGTCAGTCTTC. Translation: CASSELSVF.

In its sample, this clone was seen once. The gene calls are TRBV7-2 and TRBJ2-1; D possibly corresponds to TRBD2 (7 bases). Deletions cut 8 bases from V and 4 bases from J, with 18 bases between. CDR1 and CDR2 from the germline V gene are SGHTA and FQGNSA. This CDR3 is built from 15 residues. CDR3 DNA: TGTGCCAGCTTACCAGGCAGGGGACTATACAATGAGCAGTTCTTC. Its translation is CASLPGRGLYNEQFF.

This clone was found a few times. The chain joins TRBV4-1 to TRBJ2-5; TRBD1 matches 7 bases. CDR3 length: 15 amino acids. The germline V gene encodes CDR1 MGHRA and CDR2 YSYEKL. After removal of 3 bases from V and 5 bases from J, the junction contained 9 bases not matched to a gene. The CDR3 loop is CASSHGLTGQETQYF. CDR3 in DNA: TGCGCCAGCAGCCACGGTCTGACAGGGCAGGAGACCCAGTACTTC.

This chain links TRBV19 with TRBJ2-7, with TRBD1 as a possible D gene (5 bases). Germline V CDR1 and CDR2: LNHDA, SQIVND (reference sequence). V gave up 5 bases and J gave up 4 bases, with 15 bases separating them. This CDR3 is built from 14 residues. CDR3 nucleotide sequence: TGTGCCAGTAGTCTGCGACAGCAAACTTACGAGCAGTACTTC. This translates into CASSLRQQTYEQYF.

The chain couples TRBV12-3 or TRBV12-4 to TRBJ1-2, with 10 bases that match TRBD1. The CDR3 runs to 13 residues. V was clipped by 5 bases and J by 7 bases; unmatched bases: 4. This chain's CDR3 is CASSPGTGVGYTF. The CDR3 region has the DNA TGTGCCAGCAGTCCCGGGACAGGGGTTGGCTACACCTTC.

The chain carries TRBV2 and TRBJ1-4, with 11 bases that match TRBD1. Germline V lookup: CDR1 SNHLY, CDR2 FYNNEI. V lost 6 bases, J lost 4 bases, and 1 base stayed unmatched. There are 14 residues in the CDR3. CDR3 in amino acids: CASRGQGDNEKLFF. DNA of the CDR3: TGTGCCAGCAGGGGACAGGGGGATAATGAAAAACTGTTTTTT. The entire variable domain, with the rest obtained from reference TRBV2 and TRBJ1-4, is as follows: EPEVTQTPSHQVTQMGQEVILRCVPISNHLYFYWYRQILGQKVEFLVSFYNNEISEKSEIFDDQFSVERPDGSNFTLKIRSTKLEDSAMYFCASRGQGDNEKLFFGSGTQLSVL.

V and J are TRBV27 and TRBJ2-2, with D possibly matching TRBD1 (5 bases). CDR1 and CDR2 (germline): MNHEY, SMNVEV (reference sequence). The CDR3 has 17 amino acids. Trimming pared 8 bases from V and 3 bases from J, leaving 22 bases between. CDR3: CASGPSGKGFDTGELFF. For the CDR3, the DNA is TGTGCCAGCGGACCGTCAGGGAAGGGTTTCGACACCGGGGAGCTGTTTTTT.

The chain is built from TRBV7-9 and TRBJ2-1, with D possibly matching TRBD2 (6 bases). V gave up 5 bases and J gave up 11 bases, with 22 bases separating them. The germline V gene encodes CDR1 SEHNR and CDR2 FQNEAQ (reference sequence). The length of the CDR3 is 15 residues. The CDR3 DNA is TGTGCCAGCAGCCTCAGGCCGGCAGGGACTTCTCAGCAGTTCTTC. This sequence encodes CASSLRPAGTSQQFF.

This chain joins TRBV28 and TRBJ2-1; 12 nucleotides match TRBD1. The V gene's germline CDR1 is MDHEN and CDR2 SYDVKM. The junction had 10 bases not matched to a gene; V was cut back by 2 bases and J by 8 bases. The CDR3 is made up of 17 amino acids. Here the CDR3 reads CASSLIMGQGALDEQFF. The DNA of the CDR3 is TGTGCCAGCAGTTTAATAATGGGACAGGGGGCGCTGGATGAGCAGTTCTTC.